These 14 T cell receptor beta chains share one sample of origin, sequenced in a study of glioma-infiltrating T cells. Using RNA template, CDR3s of TCR alpha and beta were amplified with iRepertoire arm-PCR. From the multiplex PCR reads, TCRdb called clonotypes with MiXCR, one entry per CDR3 protein. The profile shows around 97,000 distinct CDR3 sequences, about 30% of them singletons. Sequencing was done on a sample of glioma tissue, nonneoplastic brain tissue, or PBMCs (not recorded which). The receptors were sampled from a human donor with low-grade glioma or glioblastoma, undergoing nonglioma brain surgery, or in good health (not recorded which).

This clonotype appeared many times. This sequence joins TRBV6-1 and TRBJ2-1; 8 positions match TRBD2. Germline trimming cut 7 bases from V and 4 bases from J; bases unmatched to any gene: 3. Germline V lookup: CDR1 MNHNS, CDR2 SASEGT. This CDR3 region has 13 residues. CDR3 in amino acids: CASTASGYNEQFF. CDR3 nucleotide sequence: TGTGCCAGCACGGCTAGCGGGTACAATGAGCAGTTCTTC.

In this sample, this clonotype is medium-sized. This chain connects TRBV20-1 to TRBJ1-1, with D uncertain. The germline gives CDR1 DFQATT, CDR2 SNEGSKA (reference sequence). Trimming removed 6 bases at V and 6 bases at J, with 32 bases between. This CDR3 is built from 18 residues. The CDR3 region is CSAHTRMNPQDFRAEAFF. The CDR3 coding sequence is TGCAGTGCCCATACCAGAATGAATCCCCAGGACTTTCGGGCTGAAGCTTTCTTT.

This clonotype has a handful of counts. V is TRBV14 and J is TRBJ2-4; no definite D call. From germline, CDR1 is SGHDN and CDR2 FVKESK. The germline V and J ends were trimmed by 2 bases and 0 bases, with 11 bases remaining between them. The CDR3 totals 16 residues. Here the CDR3 DNA reads TGTGCCAGCAGCCAACCGATCCCTCTAGCCAAAAACATTCAGTACTTC. Its protein product is CASSQPIPLAKNIQYF. Using reference TRBV14 and TRBJ2-4 for the parts outside the CDR3, the full variable domain is EAGVTQFPSHSVIEKGQTVTLRCDPISGHDNLYWYRRVMGKEIKFLLHFVKESKQDESGMPNNRFLAERTGGTYSTLKVQPAELEDSGVYFCASSQPIPLAKNIQYFGAGTRLSVL.

The sample holds a few counts of this clonotype. The chain recombines TRBV3-1 with TRBJ1-1, with 8 bases lining up with TRBD1. The junction had 5 bases not matched to a gene; V was cut back by 5 bases and J by 3 bases. Germline CDR1 and CDR2: LGHDT and YNNKEL (reference sequence). This CDR3 is 14 amino acids long. In DNA form, the CDR3 reads TGTGCCAGCAGCGCGACAGGGGTACACACTGAAGCTTTCTTT. Translation: CASSATGVHTEAFF. The full variable domain, rest sourced from reference TRBV3-1 and TRBJ1-1, is DTAVSQTPKYLVTQMGNDKSIKCEQNLGHDTMYWYKQDSKKFLKIMFSYNNKELIINETVPNRFSPKSPDKAHLNLHINSLELGDSAVYFCASSATGVHTEAFFGQGTRLTVV.

The table lists this clonotype with many counts. DNA for the CDR3: TGTGCCAGCAGTGAAGATAATAGGCCCGGCTACACCTTC. Translation: CASSEDNRPGYTF. The chain recombines TRBV2 with TRBJ1-2; D remains ambiguous. Trimming shortened V by 1 base and J by 8 bases, and 11 bases separated the two germline ends. The germline CDR1 and CDR2 sequences are SNHLY and FYNNEI. The CDR3 spans 13 residues.

This clonotype was counted a few times. The V gene is TRBV11-2, the J gene TRBJ2-5, with no clear D. The CDR3 covers 13 residues. V was cut by 4 bases and J by 7 bases, with 13 bases left in between. Germline values: CDR1 SGHAT, CDR2 FQNNGV. The CDR3 sequence is CASSSDLPRTQYF. DNA for the CDR3: TGTGCCAGCAGCTCGGATCTCCCGCGGACCCAGTACTTC. The full variable domain, rest sourced from reference TRBV11-2 and TRBJ2-5, is EAGVAQSPRYKIIEKRQSVAFWCNPISGHATLYWYQQILGQGPKLLIQFQNNGVVDDSQLPKDRFSAERLKGVDSTLKIQPAKLEDSAVYLCASSSDLPRTQYFGPGTRLLVL.

The V gene is TRBV7-2, the J gene TRBJ2-5; D possibly corresponds to TRBD2 (7 bases). Germline lookup yields CDR1 SGHTA and CDR2 FQGNSA. CDR3 length: 14 amino acids. V lost 1 base, J lost 4 bases, and 10 bases lay in between. This chain's CDR3 is CASSLGGGRETQYF. CDR3 bases: TGTGCCAGCAGCTTAGGGGGGGGCAGAGAGACCCAGTACTTC.

This clonotype was seen at least ten times. The chain combines TRBV29-1 with TRBJ2-1, with TRBD2 identical over 10 bases. CDR3 length: 14 residues. V was clipped by 7 bases and J by 2 bases; unmatched bases: 5. Germline loops: CDR1 SQVTM, CDR2 ANQGSEA. The CDR3 here is CSAYTSGAYNEQFF. The DNA of the CDR3 is TGCAGCGCATATACTAGCGGGGCCTACAATGAGCAGTTCTTC.

This clonotype was counted only a few times. A much bigger clone sits one base away, suggesting this may be a read error. This chain uses TRBV10-3 with TRBJ2-1, with D hard to call. Per germline, CDR1 ENHRY and CDR2 SYGVKD. This CDR3 comprises 14 residues. CDR3 in DNA: TGTGCCGTCAGAAGACTTGAACAGTCCGGTGAGCAGTTCTTC. This gives the protein CAVRRLEQSGEQFF.

Many counts were recorded for this clonotype. The chain employs TRBV27 and TRBJ2-3, with TRBD1 matching 9 bases. This CDR3 has 17 amino acids. V trimming: 5 bases; J trimming: 2 bases; junction bases outside the gene matches: 11. The germline V gene has CDR1 MNHEY and CDR2 SMNVEV (reference sequence). CDR3 nucleotides: TGTGCCAGCAGTCAATCCCCCCGGGACAGGGCCACAGATACGCAGTATTTT. This codes for CASSQSPRDRATDTQYF.

The table lists this clonotype with a count of one. A read error may produce the germline difference seen at one junction end. The chain has TRBV6-1 and TRBJ2-3; no clear D. The CDR3 is made up of 13 amino acids. Germline CDR1 and CDR2: MNHNS and SASEGT. CDR3 nucleotide sequence: TGTGACAGCAGTTGCTCCATCAGGGATACGCAGTATTTT. Translating it yields CDSSCSIRDTQYF.

Worth noting for this clonotype: This could be a read error, since a much larger clone is one nucleotide away. Lacking the conserved final phenylalanine or tryptophan, this CDR3 likely reflects a read error. V usage is TRBV7-6 and J usage is TRBJ2-1; TRBD2 matches 7 bases. The CDR3 loop spans 16 amino acids. The germline V gene has CDR1 SGHVS and CDR2 FNYEAQ. With 4 bases clipped from V and 7 bases from J, the junction kept 13 bases outside the gene matches. The CDR3 DNA is TGTGCCAGCAGCTCCCGACCGGGGGGTAGTCGTAATGAGCAGTTCTTA. As protein: CASSSRPGGSRNEQFL.

This clonotype was observed at least ten times. This sequence joins TRBV20-1 and TRBJ2-3, with 8 bases that match TRBD2. Losses at the gene ends were 6 bases for V and 3 bases for J; bases not matched to a gene: 8. Looked up from germline, CDR1 is DFQATT and CDR2 is SNEGSKA (reference sequence). This CDR3 spans 14 amino acids. This CDR3 reads CSARTSWETDTQYF. The CDR3 bases are TGCAGTGCCAGGACTAGCTGGGAGACAGATACGCAGTATTTT.

The CDR3 DNA follows: TGTGCCAGCAGCCAAGCGGCGAAGGGCCAGTCGACCCAGTACTTC. Residues: CASSQAAKGQSTQYF. The chain joins TRBV11-2 to TRBJ2-5; weak D call: TRBD2 (5 bases). The CDR3 consists of 15 residues. V gave up 5 bases and J gave up 7 bases, with 20 bases separating them. Germline-derived CDR1 and CDR2 are SGHAT and FQNNGV.